This TCR beta chain was recorded in a study of blood T cell repertoires in COVID-19. Symptom resolution, clearance, or two negative PCRs marked the recovered donors of Cohort 3. Sequenced by immunoSEQ multiplex PCR; TCRdb stores in-frame clones only, minus some. The repertoire includes fewer than 200,000 clones, around 73% of them detected once, and 15% to 20% sits in the top ten. Germline V gene lookup returns CDR1 DFQATT and CDR2 SNEGSKA (reference sequence). There are 11 residues in the CDR3. V shed 6 bases and J shed 8 bases, with 10 bases lying between them. The V gene is TRBV20-1, the J gene TRBJ2-2; D gene ambiguous. Material: PBMCs or T cells enriched from blood (not recorded which). This sequence was found in a woman between 45 and 65 years old who had recovered from COVID-19. CDR3 coding DNA: TGCAGTGCGAGAAGAGAGGGGGAGCTGTTTTTT. Protein sequence: CSARREGELFF.